The 4 T cell receptor beta chains reported below all come from one sample, sequenced in a study of cytomegalovirus exposure and HLA in healthy donors. Amplification used 60 Vbeta primers and 13 Jbeta primers. Sequenced by immunoSEQ multiplex PCR; TCRdb stores in-frame clones only, minus some. The table lists almost 200,000 clones, roughly 80% of them singletons. Sequenced: PBMCs. The source is a male donor in good health and CMV-seropositive.

The chain couples TRBV7-9 to TRBJ2-7; TRBD2 aligns across 10 bases. The V and J ends lost 5 bases and 1 base, in that order; junction bases with no gene match: 5. In germline, CDR1 is SEHNR, CDR2 FQNEAQ (reference sequence). This CDR3 is built from 15 residues. The CDR3 sequence is CASSNGLADSYEQYF. The CDR3 nucleotides read TGTGCCAGCAGCAACGGACTAGCGGATTCCTACGAGCAGTACTTC.

The table lists this clone with a few counts. The chain couples TRBV21-1 to TRBJ1-6; TRBD1, as called in the table, went unchecked against the DNA. TRBV21-1 is termed a pseudogene. This CDR3 contains 13 residues. CDR3 in DNA: TGTGCCAGGGGGGACAGGGGATGTTCACCCCTCCACTTT. Residues: CARGDRGCSPLHF.

V is TRBV6-4 and J is TRBJ1-2; 10 bases match TRBD1. The CDR3 totals 15 residues. Germline loops: CDR1 MRHNA, CDR2 SNTAGT. Trimming at V came to 4 bases and at J to 3 bases, leaving 5 bases not matched to a gene. CDR3 sequence: CASSAWDRGDYGYTF. The CDR3 DNA reads as TGTGCCAGCAGTGCCTGGGACAGGGGCGACTATGGCTACACCTTC.

The chain joins TRBV6-1 to TRBJ2-3, with no clear D. The CDR3 spans 12 residues. Germline assignment: CDR1 MNHNS and CDR2 SASEGT. Trimming stripped 3 bases from V and 5 bases from J, with 6 bases between. The chain's CDR3 is CASSESLDTQYF. In DNA form, the CDR3 reads TGTGCCAGCAGTGAGTCCCTAGATACGCAGTATTTT.